By sample share, the clone carrying this T cell receptor beta chain is medium-sized. These data originate in a study of blood T cell repertoires in COVID-19. Study-level background: In each case, the material was cDNA or gDNA derived from T cells, B-cell-depleted T cells, or PBMCs.

Repertoires were generated with immunoSEQ multiplex PCR, while TCRdb's copy carries only in-frame clones and drops some. The sample has 30,000 or so clones, 80% to 90% seen once; the top ten hold 20% to 30%. The source of this sequence is a human donor in a cohort sampled during active COVID-19. Specimen: peripheral blood.

The chain's CDR3 is CASRIPLGGLRNEQFF. DNA of the CDR3: TGTGCCAGCAGGATCCCACTCGGGGGTTTACGCAATGAGCAGTTCTTC. This chain uses TRBV2 with TRBJ2-1, with D perhaps matching TRBD2 (6 bases). The CDR3 is 16 amino acids. V was trimmed by 6 bases and J by 6 bases, leaving 21 bases between them. Germline V gene data show CDR1 as SNHLY and CDR2 as FYNNEI.